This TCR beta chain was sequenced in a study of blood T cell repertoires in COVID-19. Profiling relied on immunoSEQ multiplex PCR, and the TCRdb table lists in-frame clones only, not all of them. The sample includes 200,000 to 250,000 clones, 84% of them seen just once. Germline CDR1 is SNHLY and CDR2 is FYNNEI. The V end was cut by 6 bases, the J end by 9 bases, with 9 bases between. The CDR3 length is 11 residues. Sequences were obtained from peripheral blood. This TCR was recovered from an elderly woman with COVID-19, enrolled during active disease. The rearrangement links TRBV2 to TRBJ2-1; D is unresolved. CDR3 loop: CASSERSEQFF. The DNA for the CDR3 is TGTGCCAGCAGCGAACGGAGTGAGCAGTTCTTC.